This TCR beta chain was observed in a study of identical twins. TCRdb fed the 5' RACE reads into MiXCR, producing one record per CDR3 protein. This table holds around 250,000 distinct CDR3 sequences, about 8% found once. This clonotype was counted at least ten times. Its antigen is still unknown. Study results and caveats: High-abundance cord blood beta clonotypes had fewer insertions; memory repertoires showed none. Analyses of zero insertions could be partly confounded by invariant MAIT and iNKT cells.

The V and J ends lost 7 bases and 6 bases respectively, with 14 bases between them. The CDR3 extends over 13 amino acids. CDR1 and CDR2 from the germline V gene are MNHEY and SVGEGT. This same sample was also taken into another study, of yellow fever vaccine responses in identical twins.

The origin of this receptor is a woman under 30 in good health. The rearrangement uses TRBV6-2 or TRBV6-3 and TRBJ2-3; D remains ambiguous. Material: CD8+ T cells sorted from blood. The CDR3: CASTVTAPDTQYF. The CDR3 coding sequence is TGTGCCAGCACCGTGACTGCCCCTGATACGCAGTATTTT.